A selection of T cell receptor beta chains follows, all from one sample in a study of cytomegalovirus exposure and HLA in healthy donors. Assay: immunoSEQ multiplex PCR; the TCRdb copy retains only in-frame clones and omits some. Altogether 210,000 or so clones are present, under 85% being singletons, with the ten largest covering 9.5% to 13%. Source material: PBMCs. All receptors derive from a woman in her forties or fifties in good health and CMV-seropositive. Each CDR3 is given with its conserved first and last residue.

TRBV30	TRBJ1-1	CAWTTGRTEAFF
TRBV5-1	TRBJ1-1	CASSLGLEAFF
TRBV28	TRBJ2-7	CASSSSGGAREQYF
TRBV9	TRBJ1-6	CASSTSDRGDNSPLHF
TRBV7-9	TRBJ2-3	CASSLGQSADTQYF
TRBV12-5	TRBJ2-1	CASAAGSLNEQFF
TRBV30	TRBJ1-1	CAWSLLTEAFF
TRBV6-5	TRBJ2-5	CASSYSLGGYQETQYF
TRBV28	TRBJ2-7	CALGRGSYEQYF
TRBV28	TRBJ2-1	CASNERGGPAYNEQFF
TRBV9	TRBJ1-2	CASSVVSGGLYGYTF
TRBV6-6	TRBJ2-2	CASSRTAPSNTGELFF
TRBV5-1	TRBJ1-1	CASSLNRMNTEAFF
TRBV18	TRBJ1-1	CASSPRGTGMATEAFF
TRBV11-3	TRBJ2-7	CASSFNEDYEQYF
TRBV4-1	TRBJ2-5	CASSRGGGEQETQYF
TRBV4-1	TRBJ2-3	CASSLGPSGADTQYF
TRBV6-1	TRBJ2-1	CASRAGLPTDEQFF
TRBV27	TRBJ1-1	CASSLSRQSTEAFF
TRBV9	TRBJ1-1	CASSSGGWDPPMNTEAFF
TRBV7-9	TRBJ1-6	CASEAAGNSPLHF
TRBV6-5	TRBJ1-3	CASTDGGAGNTIYF
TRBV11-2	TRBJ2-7	CASSLAPTWPEQYF